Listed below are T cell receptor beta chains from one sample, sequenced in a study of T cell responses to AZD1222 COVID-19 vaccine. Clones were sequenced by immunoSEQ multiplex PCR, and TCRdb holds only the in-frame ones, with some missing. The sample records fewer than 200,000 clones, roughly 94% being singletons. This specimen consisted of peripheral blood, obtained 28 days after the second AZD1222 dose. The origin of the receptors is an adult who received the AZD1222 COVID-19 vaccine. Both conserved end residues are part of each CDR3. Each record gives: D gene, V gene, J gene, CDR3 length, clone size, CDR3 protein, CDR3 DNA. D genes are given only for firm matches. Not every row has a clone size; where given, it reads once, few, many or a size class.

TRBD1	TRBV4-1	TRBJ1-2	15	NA	CASSQDWTGNYGYTF	TGCGCCAGCAGCCAAGACTGGACAGGGAACTATGGCTACACCTTC
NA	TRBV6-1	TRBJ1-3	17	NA	CASSEQPGRYSGNTIYF	TGTGCCAGCAGTGAACAACCGGGACGGTATTCTGGAAACACCATATATTTT
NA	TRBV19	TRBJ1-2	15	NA	CASTPSLGGDYGYTF	TGTGCCAGTACCCCGAGTCTAGGGGGTGACTATGGCTACACCTTC
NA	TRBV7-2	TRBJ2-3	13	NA	CASALRSTDTQYF	TGTGCCAGCGCCCTCCGGAGCACAGATACGCAGTATTTT
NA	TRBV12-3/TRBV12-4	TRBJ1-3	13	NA	CASSGQIGNTIYF	TGTGCCAGCAGTGGACAGATTGGAAACACCATATATTTT
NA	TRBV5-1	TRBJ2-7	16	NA	CASSLRGGTVPYEQYF	TGCGCCAGCAGCTTGAGGGGGGGGACCGTGCCCTACGAGCAGTACTTC
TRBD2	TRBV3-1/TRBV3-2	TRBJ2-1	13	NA	CASSPKLANEQFF	TGTGCCAGCAGCCCCAAACTAGCGAATGAGCAGTTCTTC
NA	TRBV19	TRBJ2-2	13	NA	CASSILSTGELFF	TGTGCCAGTAGTATCTTGAGCACCGGGGAGCTGTTTTTT
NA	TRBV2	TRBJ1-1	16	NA	CASSPGRGRMNTEAFF	TGTGCCAGCAGCCCAGGACGGGGGCGGATGAACACTGAAGCTTTCTTT
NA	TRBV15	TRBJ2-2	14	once	CATSRDWTGGELFF	TGTGCCACCAGCAGAGATTGGACGGGCGGGGAGCTGTTTTTT
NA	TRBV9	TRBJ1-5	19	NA	CASSVVRGARLYSNQPQHF	TGTGCCAGCAGCGTGGTTCGGGGCGCTCGCCTTTATAGCAATCAGCCCCAGCATTTT
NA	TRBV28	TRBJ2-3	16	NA	CASSPPSGASTDTQYF	TGTGCCAGCAGTCCCCCCAGCGGCGCAAGCACAGATACGCAGTATTTT
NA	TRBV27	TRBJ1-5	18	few	CASSLSLGRGVGNQPQHF	TGTGCCAGCAGTTTATCACTGGGTCGTGGCGTAGGCAATCAGCCCCAGCATTTT
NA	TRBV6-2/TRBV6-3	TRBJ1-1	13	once	CASSSIRETEAFF	TGTGCCAGCAGTTCGATCCGGGAGACTGAAGCTTTCTTT
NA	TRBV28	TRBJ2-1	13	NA	CASSQSGEGEQFF	TGTGCCAGCAGCCAATCCGGGGAAGGTGAGCAGTTCTTC
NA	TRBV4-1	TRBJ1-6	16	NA	CASSQPGTDYNSPLHF	TGCGCCAGCAGCCAACCCGGGACTGACTATAATTCACCCCTCCACTTT
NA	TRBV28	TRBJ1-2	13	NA	CASTLGQGKGYTF	TGTGCCAGCACCTTAGGGCAGGGGAAGGGCTACACCTTC
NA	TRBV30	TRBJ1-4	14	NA	CAWSVYRTNEKLFF	TGTGCCTGGAGTGTATACAGAACTAATGAAAAACTGTTTTTT
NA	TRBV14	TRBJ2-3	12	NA	CASSKHPDTQYF	TGTGCCAGCAGCAAACACCCAGATACGCAGTATTTT
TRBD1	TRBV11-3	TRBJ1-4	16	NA	CASSKTGPSTNEKLFF	TGTGCCAGCAGCAAGACAGGGCCGAGCACAAATGAAAAACTGTTTTTT
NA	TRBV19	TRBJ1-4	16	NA	CASSQGGRRHNEKLFF	TGTGCCAGTAGTCAGGGAGGTCGGCGCCATAATGAAAAACTGTTTTTT
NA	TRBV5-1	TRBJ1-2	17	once	CASSLYPSQETNYGYTF	TGCGCCAGCAGCTTGTACCCGTCGCAGGAAACTAACTATGGCTACACCTTC
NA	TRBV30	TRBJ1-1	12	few	CAWSPGSSEAFF	TGTGCCTGGAGTCCGGGTAGCTCTGAAGCTTTCTTT
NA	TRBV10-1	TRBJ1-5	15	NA	CASSVNGTPNQPQHF	TGCGCCAGCAGTGTGAATGGGACGCCAAATCAGCCCCAGCATTTT
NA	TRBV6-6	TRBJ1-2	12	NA	CASSYARDGYTF	TGTGCCAGCAGTTACGCACGGGATGGCTACACCTTC
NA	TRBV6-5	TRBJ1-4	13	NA	CAVRRGANEKLFF	TGTGCCGTCCGCCGGGGAGCTAATGAAAAACTGTTTTTT
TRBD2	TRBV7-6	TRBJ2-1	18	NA	CASSLLAGGPKSYNEQFF	TGTGCCAGCAGCTTACTAGCGGGGGGGCCTAAATCGTACAATGAGCAGTTCTTC
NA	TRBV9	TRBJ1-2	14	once	CASSVGTEGNGYTF	TGTGCCAGCAGCGTCGGCACCGAGGGGAATGGCTACACCTTC
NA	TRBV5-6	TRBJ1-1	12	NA	CASSFYRDKAFF	TGTGCCAGCAGCTTTTACCGGGATAAAGCTTTCTTT
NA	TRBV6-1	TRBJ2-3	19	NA	CASSEELAGSTSSTQVQYF	TGTGCCAGCAGTGAAGAGCTTGCGGGGTCGACTAGTAGTACCCAGGTGCAGTATTTT
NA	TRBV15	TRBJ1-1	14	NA	CATSRAGGWSEAFF	TGTGCCACCAGCAGAGCGGGGGGTTGGTCTGAAGCTTTCTTT
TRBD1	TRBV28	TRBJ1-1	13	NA	CASSLSQGVSAFF	TGTGCCAGCAGTTTATCACAGGGGGTTAGCGCTTTCTTT
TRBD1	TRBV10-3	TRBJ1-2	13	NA	CAIRSGTGYGYTF	TGTGCCATCAGGTCCGGGACAGGCTATGGCTACACCTTC
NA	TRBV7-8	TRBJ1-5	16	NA	CASSLVPGSVGQPQHF	TGTGCCAGCAGCTTAGTACCAGGCTCAGTTGGTCAGCCCCAGCATTTT
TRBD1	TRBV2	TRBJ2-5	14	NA	CASSDLGQQETQYF	TGTGCCAGCAGTGATTTGGGACAGCAAGAGACCCAGTACTTC
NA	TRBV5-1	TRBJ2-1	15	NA	CASSPAGSAYNEQFF	TGCGCCAGCAGCCCAGCCGGGAGCGCCTACAATGAGCAGTTCTTC
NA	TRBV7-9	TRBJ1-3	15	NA	CASSLAGSSGNTIYF	TGTGCCAGCAGCTTAGCCGGGAGCTCTGGAAACACCATATATTTT
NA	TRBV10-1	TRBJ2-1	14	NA	CASSESGQYNEQFF	TGCGCCAGCAGTGAGTCTGGACAGTACAATGAGCAGTTCTTC
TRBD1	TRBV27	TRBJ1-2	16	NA	CASSSWTGGHNYGYTF	TGTGCCAGCAGTTCCTGGACAGGGGGACATAACTATGGCTACACCTTC
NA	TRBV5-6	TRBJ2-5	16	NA	CASSEDTGGLRVTQYF	TGTGCCAGCAGCGAGGACACCGGGGGGCTCAGAGTGACCCAGTACTTC
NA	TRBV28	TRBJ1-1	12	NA	CASSVRGTEAFF	TGTGCCAGCAGTGTCAGGGGCACTGAAGCTTTCTTT
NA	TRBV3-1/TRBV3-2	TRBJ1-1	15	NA	CASSHLDRQNTEAFF	TGTGCCAGCAGCCACCTCGACAGGCAGAACACTGAAGCTTTCTTT
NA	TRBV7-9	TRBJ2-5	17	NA	CASSLALAGSFQETQYF	TGTGCCAGCAGCTTAGCGTTGGCCGGGAGCTTCCAAGAGACCCAGTACTTC
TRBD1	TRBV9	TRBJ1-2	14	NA	CASRGDSHLRSYTF	TGTGCCAGCAGGGGGGACAGTCACCTCCGAAGCTACACCTTC
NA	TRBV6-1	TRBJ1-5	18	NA	CASSEGFGGRYSNQPQHF	TGTGCCAGCAGTGAAGGGTTTGGGGGCAGATATAGCAATCAGCCCCAGCATTTT
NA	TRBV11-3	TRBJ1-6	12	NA	CASSLVDATLHF	TGTGCCAGCAGCTTAGTTGACGCCACCCTCCACTTT
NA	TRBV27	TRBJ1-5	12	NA	CASGNSNQPQHF	TGTGCCAGTGGAAATAGCAATCAGCCCCAGCATTTT
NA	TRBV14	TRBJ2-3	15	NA	CASSQDYRDTDTQYF	TGTGCCAGCAGCCAAGATTACAGGGACACAGATACGCAGTATTTT
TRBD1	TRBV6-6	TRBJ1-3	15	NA	CASSGQGAGGNTIYF	TGTGCCAGCAGTGGACAGGGGGCTGGTGGAAACACCATATATTTT
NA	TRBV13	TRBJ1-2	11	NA	CAITGQNGYTF	TGTGCCATCACCGGGCAAAATGGCTACACCTTC
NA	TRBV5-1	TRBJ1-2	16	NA	CASSSGGNLLSSGYTF	TGCGCCAGCAGCTCAGGCGGGAACCTACTTAGTAGTGGCTACACCTTC
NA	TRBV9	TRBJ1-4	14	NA	CASSPRGTSEKLFF	TGTGCCAGCAGCCCAAGGGGTACTAGTGAAAAACTGTTTTTT
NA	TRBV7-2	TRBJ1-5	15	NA	CASSLQGWGNQPQHF	TGTGCCAGCAGCTTACAGGGTTGGGGCAATCAGCCCCAGCATTTT